A selection of T cell receptor beta chains follows, all from one sample in a study of T cell changes during pregnancy in multiple sclerosis. Sequencing was performed with immunoSEQ multiplex PCR; in TCRdb, only in-frame clones are kept and a portion is missing. The repertoire holds roughly 46,000 clones, with 90% to 95% as singletons. Source: CD8+ T cells from peripheral blood mononuclear cells, taken in the first trimester of pregnancy. The receptors come from a female donor with multiple sclerosis, enrolled in a pregnancy study. The CDR3 runs from the conserved cysteine through the conserved F or W. The D gene is left open where the match is weak. Rows give clone size only sometimes, using once, few, many, or a class for an expanded clone.

16,TRBV27,TRBJ2-3,NA,NA,CASSLSAGRRADTQYF,TGTGCCAGCAGTTTATCGGCAGGGAGGAGGGCAGATACGCAGTATTTT
16,TRBV4-2,TRBJ2-3,TRBD2,NA,CASSQALAGGGDTQYF,TGTGCCAGCAGCCAAGCGCTAGCGGGGGGCGGAGATACGCAGTATTTT
17,TRBV4-1,TRBJ2-1,NA,NA,CASSQSLFQGSYNEQFF,TGCGCCAGCAGCCAAAGCCTTTTCCAGGGTTCCTACAATGAGCAGTTCTTC
12,TRBV15,TRBJ1-1,NA,NA,CATSGDPASAFF,TGTGCCACCAGCGGAGACCCAGCGAGTGCTTTCTTT
15,TRBV5-1,TRBJ2-5,TRBD1,NA,CASSGTGGRQETQYF,TGCGCCAGCAGCGGGACAGGGGGTCGTCAAGAGACCCAGTACTTC
14,TRBV19,TRBJ1-2,TRBD1,NA,CASRDRGRAWGYTF,TGTGCCAGTAGGGACAGGGGCCGCGCTTGGGGCTACACCTTC
15,TRBV28,TRBJ2-1,TRBD2,NA,CASSLFSGSYNEQFF,TGTGCCAGCAGTTTGTTTAGCGGGTCCTACAATGAGCAGTTCTTC
15,TRBV11-2,TRBJ1-3,NA,NA,CASSLGRGPGNTIYF,TGTGCCAGCAGCTTAGGGCGGGGTCCGGGAAACACCATATATTTT
13,TRBV10-3,TRBJ2-7,NA,once,CAISESEGDEQYF,TGTGCCATCAGTGAGTCCGAGGGCGACGAGCAGTACTTC
13,TRBV9,TRBJ1-1,NA,NA,CASSPGPGVEAFF,TGTGCCAGCAGCCCTGGCCCTGGAGTTGAAGCTTTCTTT
14,TRBV19,TRBJ1-1,NA,NA,CASSIGGADTEAFF,TGTGCCAGTAGTATAGGGGGCGCGGACACTGAAGCTTTCTTT
16,TRBV27,TRBJ2-7,TRBD2,NA,CASSLAGTSATYEQYF,TGTGCCAGCAGTTTAGCCGGGACTAGCGCAACCTACGAGCAGTACTTC
17,TRBV5-1,TRBJ2-2,TRBD2,NA,CASSPTSGSANTGELFF,TGCGCCAGCAGCCCCACTAGCGGGAGTGCGAACACCGGGGAGCTGTTTTTT
16,TRBV5-5,TRBJ1-3,NA,NA,CASSFRGGGSGNTIYF,TGTGCCAGCAGCTTCCGAGGGGGGGGCTCTGGAAACACCATATATTTT
15,TRBV4-3,TRBJ1-6,NA,NA,CASSQDRSYNSPLHF,TGCGCCAGCAGCCAAGACAGAAGCTATAATTCACCCCTCCACTTT
13,TRBV29-1,TRBJ1-1,NA,NA,CSVDGRGDTEAFF,TGCAGCGTTGACGGCAGGGGAGATACTGAAGCTTTCTTT
12,TRBV5-1,TRBJ2-7,NA,NA,CASSGDSYEQYF,TGCGCCAGCAGCGGAGACTCCTACGAGCAGTACTTC
11,TRBV14,TRBJ2-7,NA,NA,CASSISYEQYF,TGTGCCAGCAGCATATCCTACGAGCAGTACTTC
16,TRBV19,TRBJ2-3,NA,NA,CASSTFFQGEADTQYF,TGTGCCAGTAGTACGTTCTTCCAGGGGGAGGCAGATACGCAGTATTTT
15,TRBV29-1,TRBJ1-1,TRBD1,NA,CSLTSRDSMNTEAFF,TGCAGCCTGACGTCTAGGGACAGCATGAACACTGAAGCTTTCTTT
16,TRBV5-1,TRBJ2-2,TRBD2,NA,CASSPGPSGSSGELFF,TGCGCCAGCAGCCCGGGGCCTAGCGGGAGTAGCGGGGAGCTGTTTTTT
14,TRBV7-9,TRBJ1-1,NA,NA,CASRLQGLNTEAFF,TGTGCCAGCAGACTACAGGGACTGAACACTGAAGCTTTCTTT
12,TRBV29-1,TRBJ1-1,NA,NA,CSVLNRYTEAFF,TGCAGCGTATTAAACCGGTACACTGAAGCTTTCTTT
15,TRBV6-1,TRBJ2-1,NA,NA,CASSEWIAANNEQFF,TGTGCCAGCAGTGAATGGATAGCGGCTAACAATGAGCAGTTCTTC
14,TRBV2,TRBJ2-7,NA,NA,CASSEAGRPYEQYF,TGTGCCAGCAGTGAAGCCGGCAGGCCCTACGAGCAGTACTTC
16,TRBV7-8,TRBJ2-7,TRBD1,NA,CASSAQTGGASYEQYF,TGTGCCAGCAGCGCGCAGACAGGGGGCGCTTCCTACGAGCAGTACTTC
17,TRBV7-8,TRBJ2-3,TRBD2,NA,CASSGGASGGPGDTQYF,TGTGCCAGCAGCGGAGGCGCTAGCGGGGGGCCTGGGGATACGCAGTATTTT
16,TRBV7-9,TRBJ1-2,TRBD1,NA,CASSLGSLTGEYGYTF,TGTGCCAGCAGCTTAGGATCCTTGACAGGGGAATATGGCTACACCTTC
13,TRBV7-9,TRBJ2-7,NA,NA,CASSFQGTYEQYF,TGTGCCAGCAGCTTCCAGGGGACCTACGAGCAGTACTTC
15,TRBV30,TRBJ1-5,TRBD1,NA,CAWSVGQTGDQPQHF,TGTGCCTGGAGTGTCGGACAGACAGGGGATCAGCCCCAGCATTTT
15,TRBV7-9,TRBJ1-2,TRBD1,NA,CASSLEGQGNYGYTF,TGTGCCAGCAGCTTAGAGGGACAGGGAAACTATGGCTACACCTTC
12,TRBV30,TRBJ1-2,TRBD1,NA,CASPGQGGGYTF,TGTGCCTCCCCCGGACAGGGGGGAGGCTACACCTTC
18,TRBV29-1,TRBJ1-4,TRBD1,NA,CSVEEVTGDRATNEKLFF,TGCAGCGTTGAAGAAGTGACAGGGGATCGAGCAACTAATGAAAAACTGTTTTTT
14,TRBV25-1,TRBJ1-3,NA,NA,CASYPQGTGNTIYF,TGTGCCAGCTATCCTCAGGGGACTGGAAACACCATATATTTT
15,TRBV27,TRBJ2-7,NA,NA,CASSLGQGGTYEQYF,TGTGCCAGCAGTTTAGGGCAGGGTGGGACCTACGAGCAGTACTTC
14,TRBV6-5,TRBJ2-1,NA,NA,CASSGGGSYNEQFF,TGTGCCAGCAGTGGGGGCGGCTCCTACAATGAGCAGTTCTTC
14,TRBV27,TRBJ2-2,NA,NA,CASSFHMNTGELFF,TGTGCCAGCAGTTTCCACATGAACACCGGGGAGCTGTTTTTT
13,TRBV5-1,TRBJ1-2,TRBD1,once,CASMPTGAYGYTF,TGCGCCAGCATGCCGACAGGGGCCTATGGCTACACCTTC
13,TRBV9,TRBJ2-1,NA,once,CASKQDGDNEQFF,TGTGCCAGCAAACAGGACGGAGACAATGAGCAGTTCTTC
13,TRBV18,TRBJ1-2,NA,NA,CASSRPREVGYTF,TGTGCCAGCTCACGGCCCAGGGAAGTTGGCTACACCTTC
15,TRBV4-2,TRBJ1-1,TRBD1,NA,CASSQARTGGTEAFF,TGTGCCAGCAGCCAAGCCCGGACAGGCGGCACTGAAGCTTTCTTT
13,TRBV13,TRBJ1-1,NA,NA,CASSLGVRVEAFF,TGTGCCAGCAGCTTAGGCGTGAGAGTTGAAGCTTTCTTT
14,TRBV7-6,TRBJ2-1,TRBD1,NA,CASTAPGQRNEQFF,TGTGCCAGCACCGCACCGGGACAGAGGAATGAGCAGTTCTTC
13,TRBV29-1,TRBJ1-2,NA,NA,CSVHGQPNYGYTF,TGCAGCGTCCACGGACAGCCTAACTATGGCTACACCTTC
11,TRBV11-2,TRBJ2-3,NA,once,CASSSRGTQYF,TGTGCCAGCAGCTCCCGGGGTACGCAGTATTTT